The rows below give T cell receptor beta chains drawn from one sample of a study of blood T cell repertoires in COVID-19. The repertoire was sequenced with immunoSEQ multiplex PCR; TCRdb's copy has only in-frame clones and lacks some. The table includes 240,000 or so clones, around four fifths detected once. Sequencing used peripheral blood. The receptors here all came from a woman aged 60-70 years with active or convalescent COVID-19. Both conserved end residues are part of each CDR3. The order of the fields is V gene, D gene, clone size, CDR3 length, J gene, CDR3 DNA, CDR3 protein. The D gene is left open where the match is weak. Clone sizes are given selectively: once, few, many, or a class where the clone is expanded.

TRBV19,TRBD1,-,16,TRBJ1-4,TGTGCCAGTAGTATAACAAGGACAGGCATCACAGAAAAACTGTTTTTT,CASSITRTGITEKLFF
TRBV7-9,-,few,13,TRBJ1-6,TGTGCCAGCAGCGGGGGCAGGGTTTCACCCCTCCACTTT,CASSGGRVSPLHF
TRBV3-1/TRBV3-2,TRBD2,-,16,TRBJ2-5,TGTGCCAGCAGCCAAGAGGCGGGGGGGTACCAAGAGACCCAGTACTTC,CASSQEAGGYQETQYF
TRBV5-1,-,-,15,TRBJ1-5,TGCGCCAGCAGTCGGGAAGGTGGCTTTAATCAGCCCCAGCATTTT,CASSREGGFNQPQHF
TRBV4-3,TRBD2,-,16,TRBJ2-5,TGCGCCAGCAGCCAAGATACCGGGGGGAGCCAAGAGACCCAGTACTTC,CASSQDTGGSQETQYF
TRBV7-6,-,-,15,TRBJ1-3,TGTGCCAGCAGCCCCCAGGGGAATTCTGGAAACACCATATATTTT,CASSPQGNSGNTIYF
TRBV11-2,-,-,12,TRBJ2-7,TGTGCCAGCAGCTTAGATGAGGGAGAGCAGTACTTC,CASSLDEGEQYF
TRBV9,TRBD2,few,18,TRBJ2-1,TGTGCCAGCAGCGTAGAACGGGTGGAAGCGGGGTCGCTCAATGAGCAGTTCTTC,CASSVERVEAGSLNEQFF
TRBV20-1,-,-,11,TRBJ1-1,TGCAGTGCCAACAGAAACACTGAAGCTTTCTTT,CSANRNTEAFF
TRBV20-1,-,few,15,TRBJ1-5,TGCAGTGCTAGTCGGCCGGGTTATAGCAATCAGCCCCAGCATTTT,CSASRPGYSNQPQHF
TRBV4-2,TRBD2,-,15,TRBJ2-3,TGTGCCAGCAGCCTGACTAGCGGGGTCGCAGATACGCAGTATTTT,CASSLTSGVADTQYF
TRBV11-2,-,-,16,TRBJ1-5,TGTGCCAGCAGCTTATCAGGGGCGGCCCACAATCAGCCCCAGCATTTT,CASSLSGAAHNQPQHF
TRBV19,TRBD1,-,17,TRBJ1-5,TGTGCCAGTAGTAGAGACCTCGGGACAGGGGGGAATCAGCCCCAGCATTTT,CASSRDLGTGGNQPQHF
TRBV6-5,-,-,15,TRBJ2-5,TGTGCCAGCAGTTACTCGCAGGGCCCAGGAGAGACCCAGTACTTC,CASSYSQGPGETQYF
TRBV9,-,-,15,TRBJ1-3,TGTGCCAGCAGCCACCGCGGGGGAGGTGGAAACACCATATATTTT,CASSHRGGGGNTIYF
TRBV19,TRBD1,-,13,TRBJ2-1,TGTGCCAGTAGTATAACAGGGGGCAATGAGCAGTTCTTC,CASSITGGNEQFF
TRBV6-8,-,-,19,TRBJ1-3,TGTGCCAGCAGTTACTCGCCGAGGGGCGGGACCAAAAAAAGAGGCACCATATATTTT,CASSYSPRGGTKKRGTIYF
TRBV7-3,-,-,15,TRBJ1-3,TGTGCCAGCAGTCGATCGGGGGGTCCTGGAAACACCATATATTTT,CASSRSGGPGNTIYF
TRBV18,TRBD1,-,15,TRBJ1-2,TGTGCCAGCTCACCGAGGGACAGGGAGTCCTATGGCTACACCTTC,CASSPRDRESYGYTF
TRBV19,TRBD1,-,14,TRBJ2-2,TGTGCCAGTAACTCCAGGGGGCGAACCGGGGAGCTGTTTTTT,CASNSRGRTGELFF
TRBV19,-,-,14,TRBJ1-1,TGTGCCAGTAGATACCGAGGAGGGACCACTGAAGCTTTCTTT,CASRYRGGTTEAFF
TRBV7-8,TRBD1,-,16,TRBJ1-4,TGTGCCAGCAGCTTAATCCCCAGGACAGGGGCTGAAAAACTGTTTTTT,CASSLIPRTGAEKLFF
TRBV30,-,few,14,TRBJ1-3,TGTGCCTGGAGTGTCGGGTTTGCTGGAAACACCATATATTTT,CAWSVGFAGNTIYF
TRBV27,-,-,16,TRBJ1-2,TGTGCCAGCAAAAGGGAGGGGGGGGCACCAAACTATGGCTACACCTTC,CASKREGGAPNYGYTF
TRBV15,TRBD1,-,16,TRBJ2-1,TGTGCCACCAGCAGAGGGACAGGGGATCGCTACAATGAGCAGTTCTTC,CATSRGTGDRYNEQFF
TRBV6-5,-,-,14,TRBJ1-2,TGTGCCAGCAGCCTTCGAGGTGCCGCGAGTGGCTACACCTTC,CASSLRGAASGYTF
TRBV9,-,few,14,TRBJ1-1,TGTGCCAGCAGCGTAGGCACAGGGAACACTGAAGCTTTCTTT,CASSVGTGNTEAFF
TRBV7-3,TRBD2,-,17,TRBJ2-7,TGTGCCAGCAGCTTAGGAGCGGGGGGGCCTCGGCCCTACGAGCAGTACTTC,CASSLGAGGPRPYEQYF
TRBV7-9,-,few,13,TRBJ1-1,TGTGCCAGCAGCCCCCAAACAGGAACTGAAGCTTTCTTT,CASSPQTGTEAFF
TRBV5-1,-,-,15,TRBJ1-2,TGCGCCAGCAGCTTGTCGGGTACTCCTAACTATGGCTACACCTTC,CASSLSGTPNYGYTF
TRBV7-2,TRBD1,-,15,TRBJ2-7,TGTGCCAGCAGCTTAAGGACAGGGGGATCCTACGAGCAGTACTTC,CASSLRTGGSYEQYF
TRBV4-2,TRBD1,-,14,TRBJ1-2,TGTGCCAGCAGCCGCCCGGGACAGTCGCTGGGCTACACCTTC,CASSRPGQSLGYTF
TRBV7-3,-,-,14,TRBJ2-1,TGTGCCAGCAGCTTAAGTCCCGGGAACAATGAGCAGTTCTTC,CASSLSPGNNEQFF
TRBV7-8,-,-,14,TRBJ1-1,TGTGCCAGCACGAATCATCAGGGCCGCACTGAAGCTTTCTTT,CASTNHQGRTEAFF
TRBV7-9,TRBD2,once,18,TRBJ2-3,TGTGCCAGCAGCACACCGGGACTAGCGGGGACTAGCACAGATACGCAGTATTTT,CASSTPGLAGTSTDTQYF
TRBV19,-,once,14,TRBJ2-2,TGTGCCAGTAACAGGGCTCCCTACACCGGGGAGCTGTTTTTT,CASNRAPYTGELFF
TRBV19,-,-,16,TRBJ1-3,TGTGCCAGTATTAATGACGGGAGAAGCTCTGGAAACACCATATATTTT,CASINDGRSSGNTIYF